This TCR beta chain was identified during a study of T cells in Graves' hyperthyroidism and ophthalmopathy. There are many counts of this clonotype. From RNA transcripts, TCR beta CDR3 regions were amplified. Using the HTBI primer set, a first-round RT-PCR was run on the TCR CDR3. TCRdb itself ran the multiplex PCR reads through MiXCR, one entry per CDR3 protein. The table includes over 500,000 distinct CDR3 sequences, 14% detected once. CDR1 and CDR2 (germline): MNHNS, SASEGT. Trimming cost V 8 bases and J 2 bases; bases outside gene matches: 9. The CDR3 loop spans 16 amino acids. Sequencing used blood. The chain couples TRBV6-1 to TRBJ2-3, with 11 bases aligning to TRBD2. The sequence derives from a middle-aged woman with Graves' hyperthyroidism. This chain's CDR3 is CASGGGLAENTDTQYF. CDR3 nucleotides: TGTGCCAGCGGAGGGGGACTAGCGGAGAACACAGATACGCAGTATTTT.